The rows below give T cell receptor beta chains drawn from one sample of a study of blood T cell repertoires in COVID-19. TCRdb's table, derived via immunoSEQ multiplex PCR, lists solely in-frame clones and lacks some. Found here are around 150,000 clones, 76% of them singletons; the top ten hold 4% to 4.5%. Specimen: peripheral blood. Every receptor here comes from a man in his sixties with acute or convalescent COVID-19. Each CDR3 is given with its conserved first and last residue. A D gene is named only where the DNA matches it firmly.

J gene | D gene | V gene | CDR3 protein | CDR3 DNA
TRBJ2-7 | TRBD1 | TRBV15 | CATSRAGTGNEQYF | TGTGCCACCAGCAGGGCCGGGACAGGGAACGAGCAGTACTTC
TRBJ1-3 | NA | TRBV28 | CASSFYRALEGTIYF | TGTGCCAGCAGTTTTTACAGGGCCTTGGAAGGCACCATATATTTT
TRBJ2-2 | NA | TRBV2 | CASCSGYSTGELFF | TGTGCCAGCTGTTCAGGGTATTCCACCGGGGAGCTGTTTTTT
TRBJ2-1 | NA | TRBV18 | CASSPLAVSYNEQFF | TGTGCCAGCTCACCCCTGGCAGTCTCCTACAATGAGCAGTTCTTC
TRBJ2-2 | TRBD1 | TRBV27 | CASSLKGAHPGELFF | TGTGCCAGCAGTTTAAAGGGGGCGCATCCCGGGGAGCTGTTTTTT
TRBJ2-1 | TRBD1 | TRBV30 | CASLSGTGNNEQFF | TGTGCCAGCCTATCAGGGACAGGGAACAATGAGCAGTTCTTC
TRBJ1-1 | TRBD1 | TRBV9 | CASSSGTGWGDTEAFF | TGTGCCAGCAGCTCCGGGACAGGGTGGGGGGACACTGAAGCTTTCTTT
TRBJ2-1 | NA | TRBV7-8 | CASSLSTSSYNEQFF | TGTGCCAGCAGCTTATCTACGAGCTCCTACAATGAGCAGTTCTTC
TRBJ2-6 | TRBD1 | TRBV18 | CASSPQGTGSAGANVLTF | TGTGCCAGCTCACCACAGGGGACAGGGTCGGCTGGGGCCAACGTCCTGACTTTC
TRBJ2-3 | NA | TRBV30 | CAWKHGGTSTDTQYF | TGTGCCTGGAAGCACGGCGGGACTTCCACAGATACGCAGTATTTT
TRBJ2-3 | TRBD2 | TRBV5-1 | CASSFFAGGLATDTQYF | TGCGCCAGCAGCTTCTTCGCGGGGGGACTAGCAACAGATACGCAGTATTTT
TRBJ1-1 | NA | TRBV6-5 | CASSYQGQANTEAFF | TGTGCCAGCAGTTACCAGGGACAAGCTAACACTGAAGCTTTCTTT
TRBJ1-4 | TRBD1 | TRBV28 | CASSFGQANNEKLFF | TGTGCCAGCAGTTTTGGACAGGCGAATAATGAAAAACTGTTTTTT
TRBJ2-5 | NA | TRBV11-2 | CASSLSPEETQYF | TGTGCCAGCAGCTTATCACCGGAAGAGACCCAGTACTTC
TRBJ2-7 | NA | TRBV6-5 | CASSYYPLSRTYEQYF | TGTGCCAGCAGTTACTATCCCCTATCGCGCACCTACGAGCAGTACTTC
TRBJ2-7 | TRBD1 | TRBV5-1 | CASRRQGETGEQYF | TGCGCCAGCAGGAGACAGGGGGAGACTGGCGAGCAGTACTTC
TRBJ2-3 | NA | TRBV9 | CASSPPVGTDTQYF | TGTGCCAGCAGCCCCCCGGTGGGCACAGATACGCAGTATTTT
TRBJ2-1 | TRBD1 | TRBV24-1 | CATSESGTGVNEQFF | TGTGCCACCAGTGAATCCGGGACAGGGGTCAATGAGCAGTTCTTC
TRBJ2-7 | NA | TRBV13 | CASSSVERAENEQYF | TGTGCCAGCAGCTCCGTAGAGAGGGCTGAAAACGAGCAGTACTTC
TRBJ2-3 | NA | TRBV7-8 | CASSLVRGASTDTQYF | TGTGCCAGCAGCTTAGTTCGGGGAGCATCCACAGATACGCAGTATTTT